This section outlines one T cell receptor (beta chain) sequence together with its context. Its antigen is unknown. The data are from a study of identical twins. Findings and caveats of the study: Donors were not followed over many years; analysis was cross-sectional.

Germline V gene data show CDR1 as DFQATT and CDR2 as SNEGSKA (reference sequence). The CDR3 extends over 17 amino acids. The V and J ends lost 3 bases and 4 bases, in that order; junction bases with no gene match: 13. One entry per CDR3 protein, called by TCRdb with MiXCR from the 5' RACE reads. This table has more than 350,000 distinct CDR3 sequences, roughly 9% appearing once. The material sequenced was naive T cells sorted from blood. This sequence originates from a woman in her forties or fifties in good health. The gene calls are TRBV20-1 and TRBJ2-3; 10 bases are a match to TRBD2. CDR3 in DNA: TGCAGTGCTAGTGTTCCCCTAGCGGGAGTTAGGGCAGATACGCAGTATTTT. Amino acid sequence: CSASVPLAGVRADTQYF.